The rows below give T cell receptor beta chains drawn from one sample of a study of shared clonotypes between healthy human individuals. Repertoires were generated with immunoSEQ multiplex PCR, while TCRdb's copy carries only in-frame clones and drops some. The table has fewer than 500,000 clones, approximately 79% seen once. Specimen: PBMCs. Receptors were obtained from a middle-aged woman in good health. Some clones in this sample may be carry-over from other donors' samples. Each CDR3 is given with its conserved first and last residue. The order of the fields is clone size, V gene, D gene, J gene, CDR3 DNA, CDR3 protein. The D gene is left open where the match is weak. A row's size may be missing; if present it is once, few, many or a size class.

NA	TRBV6-1	NA	TRBJ1-2	TGTGCCAGCAGTGACACACACAGGAGCTCCTTGGGCTACACCTTC	CASSDTHRSSLGYTF
NA	TRBV2	NA	TRBJ2-7	TGTGCCAGCAGGCCTGACTTAGGTCCCGAGCAGTACTTC	CASRPDLGPEQYF
once	TRBV4-2	TRBD1	TRBJ1-4	TGTGCCAGCAGCCAGAGACAGGGGGCTGAAAAACTGTTTTTT	CASSQRQGAEKLFF
few	TRBV5-1	NA	TRBJ2-1	TGCGCCAGCAGCTTGGCGCGGAATGAGCAGTTCTTC	CASSLARNEQFF
NA	TRBV7-8	NA	TRBJ1-6	TGTGCCAGCACCACCCAAAGGGAATATAATTCACCCCTCCACTTT	CASTTQREYNSPLHF
NA	TRBV21-1	NA	TRBJ1-5	TGTGCCAGCAGCAAAGGGGCAGGGGCCCCTTATAGCAATCAGCCCCAGCATTTT	CASSKGAGAPYSNQPQHF
NA	TRBV5-1	NA	TRBJ2-7	TGCGCCAGCAGCTTGCAAGGGACAAGGATGGACGAGCAGTACTTC	CASSLQGTRMDEQYF
many	TRBV7-9	NA	TRBJ1-3	TGTGCCAGCAGCTCACGTACCGGGACCAGCTCTGGAAACACCATATATTTT	CASSSRTGTSSGNTIYF
NA	TRBV10-1	TRBD1	TRBJ2-3	TGCGCCAGCAGTGAGTCAAAGACAGGGGGAACAGATACGCAGTATTTT	CASSESKTGGTDTQYF
NA	TRBV6-6	NA	TRBJ2-2	TGTGCCAGCAGTCCGCGGGGCGCCAACACCGGGGAGCTGTTTTTT	CASSPRGANTGELFF
NA	TRBV28	TRBD2	TRBJ2-1	TGTGCCAGCAGTTCTCCCTTTGGGGGAGGGCCTTTTGGTGAGCAGTTCTTC	CASSSPFGGGPFGEQFF
NA	TRBV7-9	NA	TRBJ2-7	TGTGCCAGCAGCCCACCACTAGGAGGGGGCTTCAACGAGCAGTACTTC	CASSPPLGGGFNEQYF
NA	TRBV9	NA	TRBJ1-2	TGTGCCAGCAGCCCAACCACCGGGTCCTATGGCTACACCTTC	CASSPTTGSYGYTF
NA	TRBV7-2	NA	TRBJ2-4	TGTGCCAGCAGCACTTCTACCACTAAAAACATTCAGTACTTC	CASSTSTTKNIQYF
NA	TRBV7-2	TRBD2	TRBJ2-1	TGTGCCAGCAGCCCTCTAGCGGGAGGCTACAATGAGCAGTTCTTC	CASSPLAGGYNEQFF
once	TRBV5-6	TRBD1	TRBJ2-7	TGTGCCAGCAGCCGGGCCCCCGGGACAGGGCGACACGAGCAGTACTTC	CASSRAPGTGRHEQYF
NA	TRBV11-3	NA	TRBJ2-3	TGTGCCAGCAGCTTACTTGCGGTGGGGCCAGGGGTTCCAGATACGCAGTATTTT	CASSLLAVGPGVPDTQYF
once	TRBV2	NA	TRBJ1-1	TGTGCCAGCAGGGATCATACGGGGGGCTACGCTGAAGCTTTCTTT	CASRDHTGGYAEAFF
once	TRBV19	NA	TRBJ2-3	TGTGCCAGTAGTCGGGACTCTATTCCGGGAGATACGCAGTATTTT	CASSRDSIPGDTQYF
NA	TRBV5-1	TRBD2	TRBJ2-7	TGCGCCAGCAGCCCGACTAGCGGGAGCTCCTACGAGCAGTACTTC	CASSPTSGSSYEQYF
NA	TRBV11-2	NA	TRBJ2-2	TGTGCCAGCAGTCCGGGGCCCGCAAAAGGGACCGGGGAGCTGTTTTTT	CASSPGPAKGTGELFF
NA	TRBV20-1	NA	TRBJ2-1	NA	CSARVGQGAFF
NA	TRBV30	NA	TRBJ2-1	TGTGCCTGCCTAAGGCGGGCCTACAATGAGCAGTTCTTC	CACLRRAYNEQFF
few	TRBV9	NA	TRBJ2-5	TGTGCCAGCAGCGTAGAGGACTACCCCGGGGAGACCCAGTACTTC	CASSVEDYPGETQYF